This section outlines one TCR beta chain sequence together with its context. The data derive from a study of blood T cells in healthy people across ages. Germline V gene lookup returns CDR1 SGHTA and CDR2 FQGNSA. The length of the CDR3 is 15 residues. Trimming stripped 3 bases from V and 2 bases from J, with 12 bases between. Primers used in a second PCR of about 6 to 11 cycles were a sample-barcoded 5' primer and a J-beta primer mix. TCRdb ran MiXCR on the 5' RACE reads and lists one entry per CDR3 protein. The top ten hold approximately 2.1% of the sample, which has 1.5 million to 2 million distinct CDR3 sequences, approximately 50% seen once. The amount of total RNA extracted per sample was at least 5.5 micrograms.

The TCR originated in a woman aged 40 to 50 in good health. This rearrangement joins TRBV7-2 to TRBJ2-3; D uncertain. The sequencing input was blood. The CDR3 reads CASSFAAGNTDTQYF. As DNA, the CDR3 is TGTGCCAGCAGCTTTGCGGCAGGTAACACAGATACGCAGTATTTT.